Below, one TCR beta chain is given with its context. The data stem from a study of cytomegalovirus exposure and HLA in healthy donors. The CDR3 spans 17 residues. CDR1 is SEHNR and CDR2 is FQNEAQ in the germline V gene (reference sequence). V lost 3 bases, J lost 0 bases, and 16 bases lay in between. The method was immunoSEQ multiplex PCR; TCRdb's version includes in-frame clones alone and lacks a portion of them. The sample contains over 200,000 clones, 80% to 90% of which appear only once. The clonotype comes from a woman aged 18-29 years in good health and CMV-seronegative. The specimen was PBMCs. This chain joins TRBV7-9 and TRBJ2-3; tentative D call: TRBD2 (6 bases). CDR3 in amino acids: CASSLVSGGLSTDTQYF. CDR3 DNA: TGTGCCAGCAGCTTGGTATCCGGGGGACTTAGCACAGATACGCAGTATTTT.